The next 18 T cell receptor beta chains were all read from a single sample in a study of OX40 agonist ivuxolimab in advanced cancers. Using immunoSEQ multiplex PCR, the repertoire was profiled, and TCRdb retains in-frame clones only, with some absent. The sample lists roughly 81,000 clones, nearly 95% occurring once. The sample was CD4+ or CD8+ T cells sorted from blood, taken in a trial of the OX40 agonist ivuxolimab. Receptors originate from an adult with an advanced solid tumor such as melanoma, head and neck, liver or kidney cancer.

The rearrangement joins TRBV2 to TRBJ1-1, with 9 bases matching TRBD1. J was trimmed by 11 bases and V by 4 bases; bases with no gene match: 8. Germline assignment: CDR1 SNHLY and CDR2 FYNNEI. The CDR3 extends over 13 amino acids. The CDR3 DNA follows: TGTGCCAGCAGTGCCTACCGGGACAGGGACGCTTTCTTT. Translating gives CASSAYRDRDAFF.

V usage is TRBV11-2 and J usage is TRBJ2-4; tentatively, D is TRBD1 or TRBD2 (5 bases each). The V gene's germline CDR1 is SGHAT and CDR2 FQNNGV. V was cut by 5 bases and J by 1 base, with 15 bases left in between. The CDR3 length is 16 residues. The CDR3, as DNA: TGTGCCAGCAGCATCGGGACGGAGGCCGCCAAAAACATTCAGTACTTC. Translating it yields CASSIGTEAAKNIQYF.

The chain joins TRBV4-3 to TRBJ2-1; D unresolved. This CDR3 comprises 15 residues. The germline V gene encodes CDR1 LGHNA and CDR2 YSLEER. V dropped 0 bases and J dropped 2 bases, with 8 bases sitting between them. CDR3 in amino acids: CASSQDAGTYNEQFF. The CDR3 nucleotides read TGCGCCAGCAGCCAAGACGCTGGGACCTACAATGAGCAGTTCTTC.

CDR3: CASSGEGASYNEQFF. The CDR3 DNA sequence: TGTGCCAGCAGCGGCGAGGGGGCCTCCTACAATGAGCAGTTCTTC. This chain connects TRBV9 to TRBJ2-1, with 7 bases that match TRBD1. V lost 3 bases, J lost 0 bases, and 3 bases stayed unmatched. The CDR3 totals 15 residues. Germline V gene sequence: CDR1 SGDLS, CDR2 YYNGEE.

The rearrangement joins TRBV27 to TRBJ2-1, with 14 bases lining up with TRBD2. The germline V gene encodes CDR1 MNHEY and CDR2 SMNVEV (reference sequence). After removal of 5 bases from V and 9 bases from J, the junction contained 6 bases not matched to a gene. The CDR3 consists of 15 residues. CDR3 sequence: CASSPGTSGRGEQFF. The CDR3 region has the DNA TGTGCCAGCAGTCCAGGGACTAGCGGGAGAGGTGAGCAGTTCTTC.

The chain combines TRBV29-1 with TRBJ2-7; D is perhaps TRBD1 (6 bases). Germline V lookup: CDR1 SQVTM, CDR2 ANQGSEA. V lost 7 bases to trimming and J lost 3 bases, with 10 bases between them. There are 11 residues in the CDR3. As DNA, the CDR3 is TGCAGCGCTGGGACATACTACGAGCAGTACTTC. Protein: CSAGTYYEQYF.

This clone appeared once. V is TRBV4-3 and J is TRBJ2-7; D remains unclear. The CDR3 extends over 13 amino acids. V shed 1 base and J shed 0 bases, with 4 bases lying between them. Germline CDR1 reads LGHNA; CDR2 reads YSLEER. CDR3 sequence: CASSQGPSYEQYF. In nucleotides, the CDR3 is TGCGCCAGCAGCCAAGGCCCCTCCTACGAGCAGTACTTC.

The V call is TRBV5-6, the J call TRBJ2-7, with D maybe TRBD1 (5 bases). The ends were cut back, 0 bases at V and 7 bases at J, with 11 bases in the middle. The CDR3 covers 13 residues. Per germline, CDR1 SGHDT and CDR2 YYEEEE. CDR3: CASSLGGYGEQYF. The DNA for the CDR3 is TGTGCCAGCAGCTTGGGGGGCTATGGTGAGCAGTACTTC.

The CDR3 sequence is CASSRTENTEAFF. The CDR3 nucleotides are TGTGCCAGCAGTCGGACCGAGAACACTGAAGCTTTCTTT. The chain carries TRBV5-6 and TRBJ1-1; D not certain. The V gene lost 5 bases and the J gene lost 1 base, with 9 bases spanning the gap. Per germline, CDR1 SGHDT and CDR2 YYEEEE. The CDR3 is 13 residues long.

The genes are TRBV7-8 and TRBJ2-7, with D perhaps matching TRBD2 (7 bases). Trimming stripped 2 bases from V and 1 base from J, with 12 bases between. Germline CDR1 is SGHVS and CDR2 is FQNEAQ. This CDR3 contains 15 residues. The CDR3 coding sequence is TGTGCCAGCAGCTTAAGGGGGGGTGATTCCTACGAGCAGTACTTC. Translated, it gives CASSLRGGDSYEQYF.

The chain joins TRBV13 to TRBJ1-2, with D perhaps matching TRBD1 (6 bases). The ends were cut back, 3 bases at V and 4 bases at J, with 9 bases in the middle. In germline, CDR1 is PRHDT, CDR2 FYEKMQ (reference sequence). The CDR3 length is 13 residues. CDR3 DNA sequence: TGTGCCAGCAGCTTCGGACAGTTCTATGGCTACACCTTC. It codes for CASSFGQFYGYTF.

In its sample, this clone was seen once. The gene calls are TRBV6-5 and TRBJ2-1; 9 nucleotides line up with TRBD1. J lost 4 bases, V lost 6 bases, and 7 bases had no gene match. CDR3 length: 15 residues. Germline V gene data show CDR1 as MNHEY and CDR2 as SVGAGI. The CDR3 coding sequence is TGTGCCAGCAGCCGGACAGGGGTTGAGTACAATGAGCAGTTCTTC. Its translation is CASSRTGVEYNEQFF.

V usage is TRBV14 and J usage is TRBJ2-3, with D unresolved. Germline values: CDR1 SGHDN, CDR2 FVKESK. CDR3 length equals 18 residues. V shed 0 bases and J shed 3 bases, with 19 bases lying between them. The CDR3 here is CASSQDPLGNIKTDTQYF. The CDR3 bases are TGTGCCAGCAGCCAAGATCCCCTGGGTAACATTAAAACAGATACGCAGTATTTT.

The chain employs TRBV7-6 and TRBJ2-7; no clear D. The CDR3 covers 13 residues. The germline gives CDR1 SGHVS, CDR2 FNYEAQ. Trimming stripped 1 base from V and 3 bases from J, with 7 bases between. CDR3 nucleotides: TGTGCCAGCAGCTTAGGGTACAGCTACGAGCAGTACTTC. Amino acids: CASSLGYSYEQYF.

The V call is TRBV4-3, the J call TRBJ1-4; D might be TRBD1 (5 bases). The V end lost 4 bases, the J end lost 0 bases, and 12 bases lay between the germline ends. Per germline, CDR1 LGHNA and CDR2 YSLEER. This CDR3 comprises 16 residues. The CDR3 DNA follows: TGCGCCAGCAGCCCCCGACAGCTTACAACTAATGAAAAACTGTTTTTT. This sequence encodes CASSPRQLTTNEKLFF.

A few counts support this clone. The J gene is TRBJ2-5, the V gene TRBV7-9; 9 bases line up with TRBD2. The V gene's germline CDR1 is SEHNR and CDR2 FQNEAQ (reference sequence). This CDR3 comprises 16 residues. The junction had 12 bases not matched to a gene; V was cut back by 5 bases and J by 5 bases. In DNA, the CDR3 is TGTGCCAGCAGCCCCCGACTAGCGGATGTCTTGGAGACCCAGTACTTC. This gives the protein CASSPRLADVLETQYF.

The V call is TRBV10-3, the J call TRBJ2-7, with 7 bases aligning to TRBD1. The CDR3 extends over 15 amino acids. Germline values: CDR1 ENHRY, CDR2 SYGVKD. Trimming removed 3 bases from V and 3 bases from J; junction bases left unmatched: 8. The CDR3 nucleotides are TGTGCCATCAGTGACCCTAGGACAGGACTCTACGAGCAGTACTTC. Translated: CAISDPRTGLYEQYF.

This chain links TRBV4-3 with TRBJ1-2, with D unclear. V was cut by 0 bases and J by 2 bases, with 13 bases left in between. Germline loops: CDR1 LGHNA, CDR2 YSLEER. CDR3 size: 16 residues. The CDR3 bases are TGCGCCAGCAGCCAAGATCTTGGGGTTGGGAACTATGGCTACACCTTC. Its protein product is CASSQDLGVGNYGYTF.